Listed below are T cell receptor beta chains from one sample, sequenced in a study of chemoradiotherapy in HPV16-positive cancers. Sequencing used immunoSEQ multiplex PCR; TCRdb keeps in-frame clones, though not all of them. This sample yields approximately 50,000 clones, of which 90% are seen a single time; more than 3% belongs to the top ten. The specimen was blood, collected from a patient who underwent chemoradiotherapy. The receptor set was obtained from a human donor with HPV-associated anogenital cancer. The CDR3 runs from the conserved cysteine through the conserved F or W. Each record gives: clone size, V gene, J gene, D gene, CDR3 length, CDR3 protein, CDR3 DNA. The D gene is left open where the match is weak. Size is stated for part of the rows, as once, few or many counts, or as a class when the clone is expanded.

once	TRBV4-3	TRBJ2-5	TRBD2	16	CASSKGPTSGDETQYF	TGCGCCAGCAGCAAAGGACCGACTAGCGGAGATGAGACCCAGTACTTC
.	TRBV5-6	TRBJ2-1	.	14	CASRRRGVNNEQFF	TGTGCCAGCCGTCGGAGAGGGGTCAACAATGAGCAGTTCTTC
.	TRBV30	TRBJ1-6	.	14	CAWDTGLQNSPLHF	TGTGCCTGGGACACAGGGCTTCAGAATTCACCCCTCCACTTT
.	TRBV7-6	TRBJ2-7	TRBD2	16	CASSLARTRPIYEQYF	TGTGCCAGCAGCTTAGCTAGGACTAGACCAATATACGAGCAGTACTTC
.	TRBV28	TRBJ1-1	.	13	CASTSGMNTEAFF	TGTGCCAGCACCTCTGGGATGAACACTGAAGCTTTCTTT
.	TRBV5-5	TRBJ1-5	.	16	CASSSLGAASNQPQHF	TGTGCCAGCAGCTCCCTCGGGGCGGCTAGCAATCAGCCCCAGCATTTT
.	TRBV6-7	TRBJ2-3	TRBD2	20	CASSYRFTTSCGGGTDTQYF	TGTGCCAGCAGTTACCGTTTTACCACTTCTTGTGGCGGGGGAACAGATACGCAGTATTTT
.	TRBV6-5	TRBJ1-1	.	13	CASKNRADTEAFF	TGTGCCAGCAAGAACAGGGCCGACACTGAAGCTTTCTTT
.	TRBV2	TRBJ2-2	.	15	CASSLGDGSTGELFF	TGTGCCAGCTCCCTGGGGGACGGGTCCACCGGGGAGCTGTTTTTT
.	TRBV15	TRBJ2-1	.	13	CATSRGSIFEQFF	TGTGCCACCAGCAGGGGCTCAATCTTTGAGCAGTTCTTC
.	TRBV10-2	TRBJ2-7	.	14	CASSGYQTSYEQYF	TGCGCCAGCTCCGGGTACCAAACCTCCTACGAGCAGTACTTC
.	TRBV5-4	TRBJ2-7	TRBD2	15	CASSFTSGGTYEQYF	TGTGCCAGCAGCTTTACTAGCGGGGGGACCTACGAGCAGTACTTC